This T cell receptor beta chain was documented in a study of shared clonotypes between healthy human individuals. Study results and caveats: Among several donors, about 5% of naive CD4 clonotypes were found in common.

Only one count was recorded for this clone. Its antigen is undetermined. This CDR3 is built from 12 residues. CDR1 is SEHNR and CDR2 is FQNEAQ in the germline V gene (reference sequence). The ends were cut back, 5 bases at V and 8 bases at J, with 10 bases in the middle. For every subset, genomic DNA was evenly distributed across several immunoSEQ plates. Clones were read by immunoSEQ multiplex PCR, and TCRdb kept only the in-frame ones, dropping some. Here the sample spans 800,000 or so clones, about 96% being singletons. Naive CD8 populations comprised CD45RO-negative cells positively selected for CCR7, excluding terminally differentiated effector memory CD45RA+ cells. Each of the donors was a healthy adult who was HIV-negative and had not had a recent acute infection or vaccination.

The sequenced material came from naive CD8+ T cells sorted from blood. This clonotype was obtained from a man under 40 in good health. This chain connects TRBV7-9 to TRBJ2-1; D is unclear. CDR3 in amino acids: CASSPTRDEQFF. The DNA for the CDR3 is TGTGCCAGCAGCCCAACAAGGGATGAGCAGTTCTTC. The full variable domain, in which reference TRBV7-9 and TRBJ2-1 provide the parts outside the CDR3, is DTGVSQNPRHKITKRGQNVTFRCDPISEHNRLYWYRQTLGQGPEFLTYFQNEAQLEKSRLLSDRFSAERPKGSFSTLEIQRTEQGDSAMYLCASSPTRDEQFFGPGTRLTVL.